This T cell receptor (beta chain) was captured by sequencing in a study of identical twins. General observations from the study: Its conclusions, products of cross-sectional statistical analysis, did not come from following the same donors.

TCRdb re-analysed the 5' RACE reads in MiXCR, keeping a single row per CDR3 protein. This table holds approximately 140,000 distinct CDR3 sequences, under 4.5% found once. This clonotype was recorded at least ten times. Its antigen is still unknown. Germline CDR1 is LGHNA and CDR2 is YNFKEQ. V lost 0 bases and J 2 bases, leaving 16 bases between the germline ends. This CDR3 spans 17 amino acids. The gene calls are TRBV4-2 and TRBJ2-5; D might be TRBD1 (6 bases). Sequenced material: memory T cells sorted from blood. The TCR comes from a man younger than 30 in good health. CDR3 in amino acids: CASSQEGTRGGQETQYF. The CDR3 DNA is TGTGCCAGCAGCCAAGAAGGGACCAGGGGTGGGCAAGAGACCCAGTACTTC.